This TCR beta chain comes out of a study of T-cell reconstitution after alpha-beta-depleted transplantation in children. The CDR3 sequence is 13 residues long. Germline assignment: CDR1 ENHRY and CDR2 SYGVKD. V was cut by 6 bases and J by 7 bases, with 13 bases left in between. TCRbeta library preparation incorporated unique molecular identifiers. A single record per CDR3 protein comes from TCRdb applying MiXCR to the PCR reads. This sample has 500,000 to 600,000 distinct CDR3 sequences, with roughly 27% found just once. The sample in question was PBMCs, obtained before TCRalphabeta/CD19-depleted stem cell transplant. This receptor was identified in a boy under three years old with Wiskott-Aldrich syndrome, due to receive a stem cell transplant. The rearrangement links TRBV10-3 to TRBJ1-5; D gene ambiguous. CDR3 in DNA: TGTGCCATCAGGCCGGACGGAGACCAGCCCCAGCATTTT. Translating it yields CAIRPDGDQPQHF.